These 3 T cell receptor beta chains share one sample of origin, sequenced in a study of blood T cell repertoires in COVID-19. Here immunoSEQ multiplex PCR was the method, and the copy in TCRdb shows in-frame clones only, minus some. Here the sample spans roughly 230,000 clones, approximately 81% being singletons. The sample consisted of PBMCs or T cells enriched from blood (not recorded which). These receptors originate from a woman aged 45-65 years who had been exposed to COVID-19.

J is TRBJ2-1 and V is TRBV28; 10 bases are shared with TRBD2. Germline V lookup: CDR1 MDHEN, CDR2 SYDVKM. The junction had 9 bases not matched to a gene; V was cut back by 6 bases and J by 4 bases. There are 16 residues in the CDR3. Here the CDR3 reads CASRRRTSGEYNEQFF. DNA of the CDR3: TGTGCCAGCAGGCGACGGACTAGCGGCGAATACAATGAGCAGTTCTTC.

The chain employs TRBV9 and TRBJ1-2; D unclear. CDR1 and CDR2 (germline): SGDLS, YYNGEE. The CDR3 runs 15 residues. Trimming took off 6 bases at V and 8 bases at J, with 23 bases between the two ends. The CDR3 sequence is CASKWRRGILGGYTF. CDR3 bases: TGTGCCAGCAAATGGAGGAGAGGTATACTAGGCGGCTACACCTTC. The full variable domain, rest sourced from reference TRBV9 and TRBJ1-2, is DSGVTQTPKHLITATGQRVTLRCSPRSGDLSVYWYQQSLDQGLQFLIQYYNGEERAKGNILERFSAQQFPDLHSELNLSSLELGDSALYFCASKWRRGILGGYTFGSGTRLTVV.

Written as DNA, the CDR3 is TGTGCCAGCAGCACGTTACAGGGGAACTATGGCTACACCTTC. This translates into CASSTLQGNYGYTF. The gene calls are TRBV11-2 and TRBJ1-2; 7 bases agree with TRBD1. Germline V gene lookup returns CDR1 SGHAT and CDR2 FQNNGV. The J segment lost 2 bases and the V segment lost 5 bases, leaving 5 bases of the junction unmatched. This CDR3 has 14 residues.